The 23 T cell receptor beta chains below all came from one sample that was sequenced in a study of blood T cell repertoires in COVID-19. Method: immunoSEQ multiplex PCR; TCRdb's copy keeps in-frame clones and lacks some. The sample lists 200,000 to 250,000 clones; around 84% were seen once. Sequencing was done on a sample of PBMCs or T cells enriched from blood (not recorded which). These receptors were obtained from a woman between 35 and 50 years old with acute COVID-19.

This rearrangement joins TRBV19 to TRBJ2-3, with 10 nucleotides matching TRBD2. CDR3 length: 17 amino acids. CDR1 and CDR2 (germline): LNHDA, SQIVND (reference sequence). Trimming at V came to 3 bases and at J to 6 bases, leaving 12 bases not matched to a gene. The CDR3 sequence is CASSMAQTSGPRDTQYF. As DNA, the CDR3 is TGTGCCAGTAGTATGGCCCAGACTAGCGGGCCAAGGGATACGCAGTATTTT.

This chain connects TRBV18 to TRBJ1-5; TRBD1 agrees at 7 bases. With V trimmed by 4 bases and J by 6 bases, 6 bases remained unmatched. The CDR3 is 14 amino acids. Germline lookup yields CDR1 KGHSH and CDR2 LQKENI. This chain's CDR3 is CASSRGQIGQPQHF. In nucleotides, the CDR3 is TGTGCCAGCTCACGGGGACAGATAGGTCAGCCCCAGCATTTT.

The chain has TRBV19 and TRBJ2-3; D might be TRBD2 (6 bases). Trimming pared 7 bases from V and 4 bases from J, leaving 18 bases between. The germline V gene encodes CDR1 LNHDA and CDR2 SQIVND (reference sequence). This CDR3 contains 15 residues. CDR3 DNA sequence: TGTGCCAGTACCCTCGTCGGCGGGACTTCAGATACGCAGTATTTT. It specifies CASTLVGGTSDTQYF. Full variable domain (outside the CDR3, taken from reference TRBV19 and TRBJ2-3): DGGITQSPKYLFRKEGQNVTLSCEQNLNHDAMYWYRQDPGQGLRLIYYSQIVNDFQKGDIAEGYSVSREKKESFPLTVTSAQKNPTAFYLCASTLVGGTSDTQYFGPGTRLTVL.

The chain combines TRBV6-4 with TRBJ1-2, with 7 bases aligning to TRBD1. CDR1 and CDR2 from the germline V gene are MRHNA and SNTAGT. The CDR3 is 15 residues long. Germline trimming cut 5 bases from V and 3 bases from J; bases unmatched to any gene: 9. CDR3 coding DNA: TGTGCCAGCAGTCTAACAGGGGTTGGAGACTATGGCTACACCTTC. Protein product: CASSLTGVGDYGYTF.

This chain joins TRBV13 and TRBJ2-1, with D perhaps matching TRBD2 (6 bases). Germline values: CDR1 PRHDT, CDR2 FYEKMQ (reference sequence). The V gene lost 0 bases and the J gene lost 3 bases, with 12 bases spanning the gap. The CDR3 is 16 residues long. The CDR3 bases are TGTGCCAGCAGCTTAGGGACTAGTGGGGGCTACAATGAGCAGTTCTTC. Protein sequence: CASSLGTSGGYNEQFF.

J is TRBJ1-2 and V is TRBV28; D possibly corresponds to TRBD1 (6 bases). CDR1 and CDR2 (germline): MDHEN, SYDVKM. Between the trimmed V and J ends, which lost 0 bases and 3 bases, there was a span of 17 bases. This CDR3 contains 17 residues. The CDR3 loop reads CASSLWDLGAGDYGYTF. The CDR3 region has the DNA TGTGCCAGCAGTTTATGGGATTTGGGGGCTGGAGACTATGGCTACACCTTC.

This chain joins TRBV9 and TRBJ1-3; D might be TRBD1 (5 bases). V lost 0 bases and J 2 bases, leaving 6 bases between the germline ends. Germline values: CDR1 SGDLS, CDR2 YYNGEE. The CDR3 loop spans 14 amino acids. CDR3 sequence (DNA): TGTGCCAGCAGCGTAGTAGGGGCTGGAAACACCATATATTTT. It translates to CASSVVGAGNTIYF.

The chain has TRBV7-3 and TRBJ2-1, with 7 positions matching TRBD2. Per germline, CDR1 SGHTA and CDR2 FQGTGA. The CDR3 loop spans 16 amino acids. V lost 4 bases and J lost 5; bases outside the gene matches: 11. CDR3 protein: CASSSQAVAGHNEQFF. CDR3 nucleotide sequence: TGTGCCAGCAGCTCCCAAGCTGTAGCGGGCCACAATGAGCAGTTCTTC.

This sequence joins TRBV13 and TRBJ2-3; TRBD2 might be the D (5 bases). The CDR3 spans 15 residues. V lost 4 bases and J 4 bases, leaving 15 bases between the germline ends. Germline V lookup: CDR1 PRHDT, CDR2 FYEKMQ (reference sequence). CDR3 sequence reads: CASSWGVGGADTQYF. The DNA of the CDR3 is TGTGCCAGCAGCTGGGGAGTAGGCGGCGCAGATACGCAGTATTTT.

For the CDR3, the DNA is TGTGCCAGCAGCCGGGTTGGTGGCGAACTGTTTTTT. This encodes CASSRVGGELFF. The chain couples TRBV12-3 or TRBV12-4 to TRBJ1-4; D is uncertain. The CDR3 consists of 12 residues. The germline V and J ends were trimmed by 6 bases and 12 bases, with 14 bases remaining between them.

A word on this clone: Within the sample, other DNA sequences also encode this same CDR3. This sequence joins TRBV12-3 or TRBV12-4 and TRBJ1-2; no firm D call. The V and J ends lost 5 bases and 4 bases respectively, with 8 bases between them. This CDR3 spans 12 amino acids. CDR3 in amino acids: CASSPGGYGYTF. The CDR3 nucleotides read TGTGCCAGCAGTCCCGGAGGCTATGGCTACACCTTC.

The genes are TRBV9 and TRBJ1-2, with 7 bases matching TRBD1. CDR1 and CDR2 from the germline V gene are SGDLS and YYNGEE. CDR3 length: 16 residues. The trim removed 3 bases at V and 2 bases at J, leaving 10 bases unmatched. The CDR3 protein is CASSATPGQKNYGYTF. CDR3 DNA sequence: TGTGCCAGCAGCGCGACTCCGGGACAGAAGAACTATGGCTACACCTTC.

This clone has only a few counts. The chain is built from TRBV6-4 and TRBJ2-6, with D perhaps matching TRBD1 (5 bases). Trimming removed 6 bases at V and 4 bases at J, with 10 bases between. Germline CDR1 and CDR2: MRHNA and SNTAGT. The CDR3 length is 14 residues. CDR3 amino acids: CASSQGGGANVLTF. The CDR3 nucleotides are TGTGCCAGCAGCCAGGGTGGGGGGGCCAACGTCCTGACTTTC.

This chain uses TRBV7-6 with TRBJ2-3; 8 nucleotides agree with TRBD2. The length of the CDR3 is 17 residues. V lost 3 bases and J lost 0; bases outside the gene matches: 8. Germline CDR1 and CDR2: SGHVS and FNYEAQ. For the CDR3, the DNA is TGTGCCAGCAGCTTTACTAGCGGACCCGTCAGCACAGATACGCAGTATTTT. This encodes CASSFTSGPVSTDTQYF. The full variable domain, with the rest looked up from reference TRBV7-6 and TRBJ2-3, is GAGVSQSPRYKVTKRGQDVALRCDPISGHVSLYWYRQALGQGPEFLTYFNYEAQQDKSGLPNDRFSAERPEGSISTLTIQRTEQRDSAMYRCASSFTSGPVSTDTQYFGPGTRLTVL.

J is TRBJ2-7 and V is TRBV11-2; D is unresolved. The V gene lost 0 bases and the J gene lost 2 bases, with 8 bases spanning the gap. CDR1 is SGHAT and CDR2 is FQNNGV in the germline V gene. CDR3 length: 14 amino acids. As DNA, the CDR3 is TGTGCCAGCAGCTTAGAGCGAATCACCTACGAGCAGTACTTC. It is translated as CASSLERITYEQYF.

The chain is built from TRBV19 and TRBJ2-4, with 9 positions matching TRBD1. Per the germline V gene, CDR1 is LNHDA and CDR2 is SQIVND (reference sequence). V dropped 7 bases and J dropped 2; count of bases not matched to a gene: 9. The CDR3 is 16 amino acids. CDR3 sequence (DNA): TGTGCCAGTACCGCTACAGGGGGCGAGTCCAAAAACATTCAGTACTTC. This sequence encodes CASTATGGESKNIQYF.

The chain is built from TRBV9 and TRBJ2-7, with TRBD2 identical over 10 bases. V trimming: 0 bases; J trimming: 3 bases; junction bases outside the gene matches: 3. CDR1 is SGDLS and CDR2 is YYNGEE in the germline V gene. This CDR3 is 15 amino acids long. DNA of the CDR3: TGTGCCAGCAGCGTAGGCTCTAGCGGGAGCTACGAGCAGTACTTC. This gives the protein CASSVGSSGSYEQYF.

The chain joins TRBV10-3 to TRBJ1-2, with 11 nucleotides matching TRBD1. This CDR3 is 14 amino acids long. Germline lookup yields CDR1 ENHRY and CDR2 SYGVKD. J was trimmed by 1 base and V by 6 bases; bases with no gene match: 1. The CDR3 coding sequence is TGTGCCATCAGGGGACAGGGGGGTAACTATGGCTACACCTTC. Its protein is CAIRGQGGNYGYTF.

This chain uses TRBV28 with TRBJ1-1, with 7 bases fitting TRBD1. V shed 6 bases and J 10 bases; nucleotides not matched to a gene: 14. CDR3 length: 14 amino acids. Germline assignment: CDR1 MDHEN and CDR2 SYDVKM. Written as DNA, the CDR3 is TGTGCCAGCAGCCCTCCGGACAGGATTGTGGGAGCTTTCTTT. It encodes CASSPPDRIVGAFF. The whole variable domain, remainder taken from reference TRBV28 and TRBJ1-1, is DVKVTQSSRYLVKRTGEKVFLECVQDMDHENMFWYRQDPGLGLRLIYFSYDVKMKEKGDIPEGYSVSREKKERFSLILESASTNQTSMYLCASSPPDRIVGAFFGQGTRLTVV.

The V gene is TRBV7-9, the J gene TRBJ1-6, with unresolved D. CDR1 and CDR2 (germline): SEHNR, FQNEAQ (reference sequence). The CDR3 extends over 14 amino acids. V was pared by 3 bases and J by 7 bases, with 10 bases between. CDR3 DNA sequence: TGTGCCAGCAGCTTGGGAGGAGTGAATTCACCCCTCCACTTT. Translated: CASSLGGVNSPLHF.

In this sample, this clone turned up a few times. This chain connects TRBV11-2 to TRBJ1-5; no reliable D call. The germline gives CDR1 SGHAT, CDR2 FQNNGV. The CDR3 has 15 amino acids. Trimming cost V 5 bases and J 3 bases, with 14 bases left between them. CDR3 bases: TGTGCCAGCAGCCCCTGGGAGAAAATCAATCAGCCCCAGCATTTT. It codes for CASSPWEKINQPQHF.

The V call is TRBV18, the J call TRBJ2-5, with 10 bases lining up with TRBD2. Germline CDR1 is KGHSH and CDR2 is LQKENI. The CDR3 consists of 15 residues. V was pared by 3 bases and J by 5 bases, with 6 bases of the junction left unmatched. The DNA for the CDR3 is TGTGCCAGCTCACCTAGCGGGAGGCCGGGGGAGACCCAGTACTTC. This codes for CASSPSGRPGETQYF.

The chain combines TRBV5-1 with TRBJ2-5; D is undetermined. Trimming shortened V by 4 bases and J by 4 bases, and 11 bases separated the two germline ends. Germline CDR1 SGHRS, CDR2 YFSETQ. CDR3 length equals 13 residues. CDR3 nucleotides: TGCGCCAGCAGCCAACAGTTCGGAGAGACCCAGTACTTC. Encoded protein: CASSQQFGETQYF.